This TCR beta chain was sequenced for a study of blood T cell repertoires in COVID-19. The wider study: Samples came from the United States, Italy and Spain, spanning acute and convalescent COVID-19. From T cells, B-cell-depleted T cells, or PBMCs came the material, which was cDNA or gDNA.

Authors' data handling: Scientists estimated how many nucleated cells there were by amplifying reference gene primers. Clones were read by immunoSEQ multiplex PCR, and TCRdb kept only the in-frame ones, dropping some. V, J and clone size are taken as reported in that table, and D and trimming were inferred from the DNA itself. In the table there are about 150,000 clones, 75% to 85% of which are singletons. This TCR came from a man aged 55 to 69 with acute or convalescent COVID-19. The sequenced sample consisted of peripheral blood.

This chain's CDR3 is CASISGQGASNTEAFF. The DNA for the CDR3 is TGTGCCAGCATCTCGGGACAGGGGGCTTCGAACACTGAAGCTTTCTTT. V usage is TRBV11-1 and J usage is TRBJ1-1; 12 bases line up with TRBD1. Looked up from germline, CDR1 is SGHAT and CDR2 is FQDESV (reference sequence). The J segment lost 1 base and the V segment lost 7 bases, leaving 7 bases of the junction unmatched. The CDR3 length is 16 residues.